The rows below give T cell receptor beta chains drawn from one sample of a study of cytomegalovirus exposure and HLA in healthy donors. The method was immunoSEQ multiplex PCR; TCRdb's version includes in-frame clones alone and lacks a portion of them. This table has approximately 190,000 clones, 82% appearing once. Sequenced: PBMCs. The receptors were sampled from a young woman in good health and CMV-seronegative. Each CDR3 is given with its conserved first and last residue. Fields, in order: CDR3 protein, CDR3 DNA, CDR3 length, D gene, clone size, J gene, V gene. The D gene is left open where the match is weak. Not all rows give a size; the values are once, few, many and, for expanded clones, a class.

CDR3 protein: CASSLLTDTGELFF; CDR3 DNA: TGTGCCAGCAGTTTACTAACCGACACCGGGGAGCTGTTTTTT; CDR3 length: 14; D gene: NA; clone size: NA; J gene: TRBJ2-2; V gene: TRBV28
CDR3 protein: CASSSTGVNTEAFF; CDR3 DNA: TGCGCCAGCAGCTCGACAGGGGTGAACACTGAAGCTTTCTTT; CDR3 length: 14; D gene: TRBD1; clone size: few; J gene: TRBJ1-1; V gene: TRBV5-1
CDR3 protein: CASSSSGGWVDTQYF; CDR3 DNA: TGCGCCAGCAGCTCCTCAGGGGGCTGGGTAGATACGCAGTATTTT; CDR3 length: 15; D gene: TRBD1; clone size: once; J gene: TRBJ2-3; V gene: TRBV5-1
CDR3 protein: CASSPLAGVSDEQFF; CDR3 DNA: TGTGCCAGCAGTCCGTTAGCGGGAGTTAGTGATGAGCAGTTCTTC; CDR3 length: 15; D gene: TRBD2; clone size: NA; J gene: TRBJ2-1; V gene: TRBV27
CDR3 protein: CASSGQVNTEAFF; CDR3 DNA: TGTGCCAGCAGCGGTCAGGTGAACACTGAAGCTTTCTTT; CDR3 length: 13; D gene: NA; clone size: NA; J gene: TRBJ1-1; V gene: TRBV13
CDR3 protein: CASSYSQGWNQPQHF; CDR3 DNA: TGTGCCAGCAGTTACTCCCAGGGGTGGAATCAGCCCCAGCATTTT; CDR3 length: 15; D gene: NA; clone size: NA; J gene: TRBJ1-5; V gene: TRBV6-5
CDR3 protein: CASSLSGSSTSGNTIYF; CDR3 DNA: TGTGCCAGCAGCTTATCCGGGTCTAGTACCTCTGGAAACACCATATATTTT; CDR3 length: 17; D gene: NA; clone size: NA; J gene: TRBJ1-3; V gene: TRBV7-9
CDR3 protein: CASSTQGDGIQYF; CDR3 DNA: TGTGCCAGTAGTACCCAGGGGGACGGCATTCAGTACTTC; CDR3 length: 13; D gene: TRBD1; clone size: NA; J gene: TRBJ2-4; V gene: TRBV19
CDR3 protein: CASSRTSGPSYEQYF; CDR3 DNA: TGTGCCAGCAGTCGCACTAGCGGGCCCTCCTACGAGCAGTACTTC; CDR3 length: 15; D gene: TRBD2; clone size: NA; J gene: TRBJ2-7; V gene: TRBV6-5
CDR3 protein: CASSQVVSQLSGNTIYF; CDR3 DNA: TGTGCCAGCAGCCAAGTAGTATCACAGCTCTCTGGAAACACCATATATTTT; CDR3 length: 17; D gene: NA; clone size: NA; J gene: TRBJ1-3; V gene: TRBV14
CDR3 protein: CASRAGGMPNEKLFF; CDR3 DNA: TGTGCCAGCCGGGCGGGGGGCATGCCTAATGAAAAACTGTTTTTT; CDR3 length: 15; D gene: NA; clone size: NA; J gene: TRBJ1-4; V gene: TRBV27
CDR3 protein: CASSFRGSYEQYF; CDR3 DNA: TGTGCCAGCAGTTTTCGGGGCTCCTACGAGCAGTACTTC; CDR3 length: 13; D gene: NA; clone size: NA; J gene: TRBJ2-7; V gene: TRBV27
CDR3 protein: CSASGTYEQYF; CDR3 DNA: TGCAGTGCTAGCGGGACCTACGAGCAGTACTTC; CDR3 length: 11; D gene: NA; clone size: once; J gene: TRBJ2-7; V gene: TRBV20-1
CDR3 protein: CASSLGQVRGRETQYF; CDR3 DNA: TGTGCCAGCAGCTTAGGCCAAGTCAGGGGGCGTGAGACCCAGTACTTC; CDR3 length: 16; D gene: TRBD1; clone size: few; J gene: TRBJ2-5; V gene: TRBV13
CDR3 protein: CASSYWTGGNEQYF; CDR3 DNA: TGTGCCAGCAGTTACTGGACAGGGGGCAACGAGCAGTACTTC; CDR3 length: 14; D gene: TRBD1; clone size: NA; J gene: TRBJ2-7; V gene: TRBV6-5
CDR3 protein: CSVDSSTGNTGELFF; CDR3 DNA: TGCAGCGTTGACTCAAGCACGGGGAACACCGGGGAGCTGTTTTTT; CDR3 length: 15; D gene: NA; clone size: once; J gene: TRBJ2-2; V gene: TRBV29-1
CDR3 protein: CARSDRGLAGRGGEQFF; CDR3 DNA: TGTGCCCGCAGTGATCGAGGACTAGCGGGACGGGGCGGTGAGCAGTTCTTC; CDR3 length: 17; D gene: TRBD2; clone size: NA; J gene: TRBJ2-1; V gene: TRBV6-4
CDR3 protein: CASSLGQGAGNTIYF; CDR3 DNA: TGTGCCAGCAGTTTGGGACAGGGGGCTGGAAACACCATATATTTT; CDR3 length: 15; D gene: TRBD1; clone size: few; J gene: TRBJ1-3; V gene: TRBV27
CDR3 protein: CASSPRAAMDGGYTF; CDR3 DNA: TGTGCCAGCTCACCACGGGCAGCTATGGATGGTGGCTACACCTTC; CDR3 length: 15; D gene: NA; clone size: NA; J gene: TRBJ1-2; V gene: TRBV18
CDR3 protein: CASSLGDKGFYGYTF; CDR3 DNA: TGCGCCAGCAGCTTGGGCGACAAGGGGTTCTATGGCTACACCTTC; CDR3 length: 15; D gene: NA; clone size: NA; J gene: TRBJ1-2; V gene: TRBV5-1
CDR3 protein: CASSEYPRGGGEAFF; CDR3 DNA: TGTGCCAGCAGTGAATATCCTAGGGGAGGGGGTGAAGCTTTCTTT; CDR3 length: 15; D gene: NA; clone size: NA; J gene: TRBJ1-1; V gene: TRBV6-1
CDR3 protein: CASSSLGQGGETQYF; CDR3 DNA: TGTGCCAGCAGTTCCCTCGGACAGGGGGGGGAGACCCAGTACTTC; CDR3 length: 15; D gene: TRBD1; clone size: NA; J gene: TRBJ2-5; V gene: TRBV27
CDR3 protein: CSAGTDTDTQYF; CDR3 DNA: TGCAGCGCCGGGACAGACACAGATACGCAGTATTTT; CDR3 length: 12; D gene: TRBD1; clone size: NA; J gene: TRBJ2-3; V gene: TRBV29-1
CDR3 protein: CASSLTGTMQFF; CDR3 DNA: TGTGCCAGCAGCTTAACGGGGACTATGCAGTTCTTC; CDR3 length: 12; D gene: TRBD2; clone size: NA; J gene: TRBJ2-1; V gene: TRBV7-3
CDR3 protein: CASLPDWPSGRRGGELFF; CDR3 DNA: TGTGCCAGCCTGCCCGACTGGCCTAGCGGGAGGAGGGGCGGGGAGCTGTTTTTT; CDR3 length: 18; D gene: TRBD2; clone size: NA; J gene: TRBJ2-2; V gene: TRBV27
CDR3 protein: CARGGYRDRGPTGELFF; CDR3 DNA: TGCGCCAGAGGGGGGTACCGGGACAGGGGGCCCACCGGGGAGCTGTTTTTT; CDR3 length: 17; D gene: TRBD1; clone size: NA; J gene: TRBJ2-2; V gene: TRBV23-1
CDR3 protein: CASSPIASGNTDTQYF; CDR3 DNA: TGTGCCAGCTCACCGATAGCTAGCGGAAACACAGATACGCAGTATTTT; CDR3 length: 16; D gene: TRBD2; clone size: NA; J gene: TRBJ2-3; V gene: TRBV18
CDR3 protein: CASSYRADSSNQPQHF; CDR3 DNA: TGTGCCAGCAGTTACAGGGCTGACAGTAGCAATCAGCCCCAGCATTTT; CDR3 length: 16; D gene: NA; clone size: once; J gene: TRBJ1-5; V gene: TRBV6-5
CDR3 protein: CASSRPGLAGWNEQFF; CDR3 DNA: TGTGCCAGCAGTCGCCCCGGTCTAGCGGGGTGGAATGAGCAGTTCTTC; CDR3 length: 16; D gene: TRBD2; clone size: NA; J gene: TRBJ2-1; V gene: TRBV27
CDR3 protein: CASSSRLSGDEQFF; CDR3 DNA: TGTGCCAGCAGCTCCCGACTTAGCGGGGATGAGCAGTTCTTC; CDR3 length: 14; D gene: TRBD2; clone size: NA; J gene: TRBJ2-1; V gene: TRBV7-3
CDR3 protein: CASSADRISGNTIYF; CDR3 DNA: TGTGCCAGCAGTGCAGACAGAATCTCTGGAAACACCATATATTTT; CDR3 length: 15; D gene: NA; clone size: NA; J gene: TRBJ1-3; V gene: TRBV28
CDR3 protein: CASAREGFTGELFF; CDR3 DNA: TGTGCCAGCGCCCGCGAGGGTTTTACCGGGGAGCTGTTTTTT; CDR3 length: 14; D gene: NA; clone size: NA; J gene: TRBJ2-2; V gene: TRBV9
CDR3 protein: CASSFLGAQETQYF; CDR3 DNA: TGTGCCAGCAGTTTCTTGGGAGCCCAAGAGACCCAGTACTTC; CDR3 length: 14; D gene: NA; clone size: NA; J gene: TRBJ2-5; V gene: TRBV27
CDR3 protein: CASSLGQAPSDGYTF; CDR3 DNA: TGTGCCAGCAGTCTCGGACAGGCTCCTTCTGACGGCTACACCTTC; CDR3 length: 15; D gene: TRBD1; clone size: NA; J gene: TRBJ1-2; V gene: TRBV6-1
CDR3 protein: CASSLGRDTKLFF; CDR3 DNA: TGCGCCAGCAGCTTGGGACGGGACACCAAACTGTTTTTT; CDR3 length: 13; D gene: NA; clone size: NA; J gene: TRBJ1-4; V gene: TRBV5-1
CDR3 protein: CASSQDPGTGAPNEQFF; CDR3 DNA: TGTGCCAGCAGCCAAGACCCCGGGACAGGGGCCCCCAATGAGCAGTTCTTC; CDR3 length: 17; D gene: TRBD1; clone size: NA; J gene: TRBJ2-1; V gene: TRBV14
CDR3 protein: CASSQDDTHSGNTIYF; CDR3 DNA: TGCGCCAGCAGCCAAGATGACACACACTCTGGAAACACCATATATTTT; CDR3 length: 16; D gene: NA; clone size: NA; J gene: TRBJ1-3; V gene: TRBV4-1
CDR3 protein: CASIWEGEGSPLHF; CDR3 DNA: TGTGCCAGTATTTGGGAGGGAGAGGGCTCACCCCTCCACTTT; CDR3 length: 14; D gene: NA; clone size: NA; J gene: TRBJ1-6; V gene: TRBV19
CDR3 protein: CAWSLGVQAEAFF; CDR3 DNA: TGTGCCTGGAGTCTCGGGGTTCAGGCTGAAGCTTTCTTT; CDR3 length: 13; D gene: NA; clone size: NA; J gene: TRBJ1-1; V gene: TRBV30
CDR3 protein: CASRASPGSNTEAFF; CDR3 DNA: TGTGCCAGCAGAGCATCCCCAGGGTCCAACACTGAAGCTTTCTTT; CDR3 length: 15; D gene: NA; clone size: NA; J gene: TRBJ1-1; V gene: TRBV6-4
CDR3 protein: CASSPSRDSNEQFF; CDR3 DNA: TGTGCCAGCTCACCCTCTAGGGACAGCAATGAGCAGTTCTTC; CDR3 length: 14; D gene: TRBD1; clone size: NA; J gene: TRBJ2-1; V gene: TRBV18
CDR3 protein: CASSFRQRAYEQYF; CDR3 DNA: TGTGCCAGCAGTTTCAGGCAGAGGGCCTACGAGCAGTACTTC; CDR3 length: 14; D gene: NA; clone size: once; J gene: TRBJ2-7; V gene: TRBV27
CDR3 protein: CASSSPWGPSNYEQYF; CDR3 DNA: TGTGCCAGCAGCTCCCCCTGGGGCCCCTCCAACTACGAGCAGTACTTC; CDR3 length: 16; D gene: NA; clone size: once; J gene: TRBJ2-7; V gene: TRBV7-9
CDR3 protein: CASSYRQGVSYGYTF; CDR3 DNA: TGTGCCAGCAGTTACCGACAGGGAGTTAGCTATGGCTACACCTTC; CDR3 length: 15; D gene: TRBD1; clone size: NA; J gene: TRBJ1-2; V gene: TRBV6-5
CDR3 protein: CASSLGGGYSNQPQHF; CDR3 DNA: TGTGCCAGCAGCTTGGGAGGGGGCTATAGCAATCAGCCCCAGCATTTT; CDR3 length: 16; D gene: TRBD1; clone size: NA; J gene: TRBJ1-5; V gene: TRBV5-6
CDR3 protein: CASSSLQGFPSGANVLTF; CDR3 DNA: TGCGCCAGCAGCTCCTTACAGGGCTTCCCCTCTGGGGCCAACGTCCTGACTTTC; CDR3 length: 18; D gene: NA; clone size: NA; J gene: TRBJ2-6; V gene: TRBV5-1
CDR3 protein: CASSYPGQGGEAFF; CDR3 DNA: TGTGCCAGCAGTTACCCGGGACAGGGTGGCGAAGCTTTCTTT; CDR3 length: 14; D gene: TRBD1; clone size: once; J gene: TRBJ1-1; V gene: TRBV6-5
CDR3 protein: CASSGEQGATEAFF; CDR3 DNA: TGTGCCAGCAGTGGGGAACAGGGGGCGACTGAAGCTTTCTTT; CDR3 length: 14; D gene: TRBD1; clone size: NA; J gene: TRBJ1-1; V gene: TRBV6-1
CDR3 protein: CASSLAGRGNEQFF; CDR3 DNA: TGTGCCAGCAGCTTAGCGGGTAGAGGCAATGAGCAGTTCTTC; CDR3 length: 14; D gene: NA; clone size: NA; J gene: TRBJ2-1; V gene: TRBV7-9
CDR3 protein: CASSTGSQGEQYF; CDR3 DNA: TGTGCCAGCAGCACCGGGTCACAGGGCGAGCAGTACTTC; CDR3 length: 13; D gene: NA; clone size: NA; J gene: TRBJ2-7; V gene: TRBV7-9
CDR3 protein: CASRPGRNYGYTF; CDR3 DNA: TGTGCCAGTAGGCCGGGGAGGAACTATGGCTACACCTTC; CDR3 length: 13; D gene: NA; clone size: once; J gene: TRBJ1-2; V gene: TRBV19
CDR3 protein: CASSPQGTDYGYTF; CDR3 DNA: TGTGCCAGCAGCCCTCAGGGGACCGATTATGGCTACACCTTC; CDR3 length: 14; D gene: NA; clone size: NA; J gene: TRBJ1-2; V gene: TRBV7-2
CDR3 protein: CASSLGAENTGELFF; CDR3 DNA: TGTGCCAGCAGCTTAGGGGCCGAGAACACCGGGGAGCTGTTTTTT; CDR3 length: 15; D gene: NA; clone size: NA; J gene: TRBJ2-2; V gene: TRBV7-8
CDR3 protein: CASSIGQQNYEQYF; CDR3 DNA: TGTGCCAGTAGTATCGGACAGCAGAACTACGAGCAGTACTTC; CDR3 length: 14; D gene: NA; clone size: few; J gene: TRBJ2-7; V gene: TRBV19
CDR3 protein: CASRRTEAPYEQYF; CDR3 DNA: TGTGCCAGCAGACGAACGGAGGCCCCCTACGAGCAGTACTTC; CDR3 length: 14; D gene: NA; clone size: once; J gene: TRBJ2-7; V gene: TRBV6-5
CDR3 protein: CASSPQGREQYF; CDR3 DNA: TGTGCCAGCTCACCACAGGGGCGGGAGCAGTACTTC; CDR3 length: 12; D gene: TRBD2; clone size: NA; J gene: TRBJ2-5; V gene: TRBV18
CDR3 protein: CASSLGFILGVQETQYF; CDR3 DNA: TGCGCCAGCAGCTTGGGGTTTATATTGGGCGTTCAAGAGACCCAGTACTTC; CDR3 length: 17; D gene: NA; clone size: NA; J gene: TRBJ2-5; V gene: TRBV5-1
CDR3 protein: CASSYQQGTNEKLFF; CDR3 DNA: TGTGCCAGCAGTTACCAACAGGGAACTAATGAAAAACTGTTTTTT; CDR3 length: 15; D gene: NA; clone size: NA; J gene: TRBJ1-4; V gene: TRBV6-6
CDR3 protein: CATSTDSSTDTQYF; CDR3 DNA: TGTGCCACCAGCACAGACAGTTCCACAGATACGCAGTATTTT; CDR3 length: 14; D gene: NA; clone size: NA; J gene: TRBJ2-3; V gene: TRBV15
CDR3 protein: CASSTDSHASGNTIYF; CDR3 DNA: TGTGCCAGCAGCACCGACAGTCATGCCTCTGGAAACACCATATATTTT; CDR3 length: 16; D gene: NA; clone size: NA; J gene: TRBJ1-3; V gene: TRBV2